This T cell receptor (beta chain) was sequenced during a study of shared clonotypes between healthy human individuals (dated by TCRdb to the early 2020s). For context, the study as a whole: Three men and two women, aged 18 to 49 years, made up the cohort. Per donor, three plates each were used for CD4 naive and CD4 memory, two for CD8 naive, and one for CD8 memory. The study deeply sequenced blood TCR repertoires of about five healthy adults to estimate repertoire size and the extent of clonotype sharing between individuals. To increase sequencing depth and limit assay-specific biases, different laboratories used diverse techniques to prepare libraries and sequence TCR repertoires. Per donor, leukapheresis produced somewhere between about 0.8 and 9.5 billion PBMCs.

The paper as a whole reports these results and caveats: Pairwise subsampling led to the expectation that sequencing depth would affect the degree of clonotype sharing among donors. Because the study included a small number of donors, the genetic and exposure-history diversity represented was limited. Naive subsets generally had larger estimated clonotype richness than memory subsets. Sampling was restricted to blood, and TCR repertoires in tissues likely differ from the TCR repertoires found in blood. Higher generation probabilities were observed for clonotypes shared by all four sorted-subset donors than for non-shared clonotypes. Rarefaction of sorted-subset datasets indicated incomplete sequencing despite the large sequencing depth. Sharing across a few donors was observed for around 4.8% of naive CD4, 3.5% of naive CD8, about 2.3% of memory CD4, and approximately 0.41% of memory CD8 clonotypes.

Of note for this clone: No cognate antigen has been identified for it. No base quality values were provided; no much bigger clone lies one nucleotide off.

Donors were healthy HIV-negative adults with no recently reported acute infections or vaccinations. Only Caucasian adults living in Nashville, Tennessee, USA were represented among the donors. CD4+ T cells were enriched through magnetic negative selection, after which naive cells were positively selected on CD45RA and the remaining negative fraction served as the memory subset. Blood was collected by leukapheresis, and PBMCs were isolated by Ficoll-Histopaque density gradient centrifugation and then cryopreserved in liquid nitrogen vapor phase. Analytical flow cytometry was used to check the purity and quantity of each magnetically sorted T cell population. Each sorted fraction had its genomic DNA isolated and then quantified by UV absorbance on a Nanodrop 2000c. Sequences MNHEY (CDR1) and SMNVEV (CDR2) are obtained from the germline V gene (reference sequence). The V end loses 6 bases and the J end loses 4 bases, and a stretch of 17 bases separates them. From the cysteine up to the phenylalanine, the CDR3 has a length of 15 residues. Only the CDR3 DNA stays, 45 bases, in frame from base 1.

Using the deep immunoSEQ assay, multiplex PCR amplified TCR CDR3 regions from genomic DNA. For each cell subset, the extracted genomic DNA was distributed evenly across all wells of several immunoSEQ 96-well plates, and each plate served as one replicate. For sorted subsets, roughly 0.2 ug genomic DNA, equal to 30,000 or so T cell genomes, was loaded into each replicate PCR. The purified libraries were quantified using a Qubit 3.0 fluorometer, sized with a Bioanalyzer 2100, and then quantified again using the KAPA Library Quantification kit. Every immunoSEQ 96-well plate was sequenced on a separate single-read 150-cycle Illumina NextSeq 550 flow cell. Under the source paper's analysis protocol: Because only junctional sequences without quality scores were contained in the immunoSEQ output, filtering matching that applied to full-length reads could not be performed. Sequences were annotated with PyIR, a Python wrapper for IgBLAST v1.9, using IMGT germline references to assign V/J genes and CDR3. Any read was removed if the V/J assignment was weak (E-value above 1e-6), the CDR3 was missing, or the read contained stop codons, out-of-frame junctions, or ambiguous translated residues. V3J clonotypes were defined as sequences sharing an identical inferred V gene, J gene, and CDR3 amino acid sequence. The percentage overlap between two repertoires was calculated by dividing the number of shared unique clonotypes by the size of the smaller repertoire. RTK rarefaction, the Chao1 estimator, and Recon v2.1 estimates of unobserved clonotypes were used to assess repertoire richness. Generation probabilities for all TCRbeta clonotypes obtained by the gDNA method from a handful of donors were computed using OLGA. TCRdb took this table from immuneACCESS and kept in-frame rearrangements with V and J called. Such tables lack part of the clones; where checked against another copy, unresolved V genes explain under half of the gap, and the rest is unexplained. That table gives V, J and clone size, and the DNA gave D and trimming. In this sample the table shows about 2.4 million clones, over 85% of which occur a single time. The ten largest clones take up 0.36% of the sample.

Sequenced input: naive CD4+ T cells from PBMCs. What this sample's cell subset or site label stands for: CD45RA+ positively selected. This sequence uses TRBV27 and TRBJ2-3; a tentative D call is TRBD2 (6 bases match). The receptor was isolated from a man aged 18 to 35 in good health. Some clones in this sample may be carry-over from other donors' samples. The CDR3 region reads CASSFRLDGADTQYF. In nucleotides, the sequence is TGTGCCAGCAGCTTCCGACTAGATGGGGCAGATACGCAGTATTTT.